These T cell receptor beta chains were read from a single sample in a study of blood T cell repertoires in COVID-19. Here immunoSEQ multiplex PCR was the method, and the copy in TCRdb shows in-frame clones only, minus some. The repertoire holds 53,000 or so clones, with around 86% as singletons. Sequences were obtained from peripheral blood. These receptors all come from an elderly man with acute or convalescent COVID-19. CDR3s include the opening cysteine and the closing phenylalanine or tryptophan. A D gene is named only where the DNA matches it firmly. Clone size is shown for a subset of rows, as once, few, many or a class of expanded clone.

few,TRBV19,TRBJ2-5,16,TRBD1,TGTGCCAGTAGCGCCTCCGGGACAGGGGTTCAAGAGACCCAGTACTTC,CASSASGTGVQETQYF
few,TRBV6-5,TRBJ2-7,12,.,TGTGCCAGCCGCCGCGACTACTACGAGCAGTACTTC,CASRRDYYEQYF
.,TRBV5-6,TRBJ1-5,16,TRBD1,TGTGCCAGCAGATCCAGACAGGGGGCAAGCAATCAGCCCCAGCATTTT,CASRSRQGASNQPQHF
few,TRBV7-2,TRBJ1-1,13,TRBD1,TGTGCCAGCAGCTTGACAGGGGTAGGTGAAGCTTTCTTT,CASSLTGVGEAFF
.,TRBV9,TRBJ2-5,14,TRBD1,TGTGCCAGCAGCGTAGTAGGGGGCGGGGAGACCCAGTACTTC,CASSVVGGGETQYF
.,TRBV5-6,TRBJ2-1,15,TRBD1,TGTGCCAGCAGCGTGGGACAGGGGGTTCACAATGAGCAGTTCTTC,CASSVGQGVHNEQFF
once,TRBV7-9,TRBJ1-3,15,.,TGTGCCAGCAGCTTAACCTCAGGTTCCGGAAACACCATATATTTT,CASSLTSGSGNTIYF
.,TRBV12-5,TRBJ1-1,14,TRBD1,TGTGCTAGTGGACCAGGGACAGGGAGAGATGAAGCTTTCTTT,CASGPGTGRDEAFF
.,TRBV9,TRBJ2-7,15,.,TGTGCCAGCAGCGGAGGAGGACGGAACTACTACGAGCAGTACTTC,CASSGGGRNYYEQYF
.,TRBV14,TRBJ2-3,15,TRBD2,TGTGCCAGCAGCCAAGATAGGACTAGCGGTGATACGCAGTATTTT,CASSQDRTSGDTQYF
.,TRBV7-9,TRBJ1-5,13,TRBD1,TGTGCCAGCAGCCTGGGACAGGGACAGCCCCAGCATTTT,CASSLGQGQPQHF
.,TRBV2,TRBJ2-7,15,TRBD2,TGTGCCAGCAGGCCCGTGGCTAGCGGGGGCAGCGAGCAGTACTTC,CASRPVASGGSEQYF
.,TRBV9,TRBJ1-5,16,.,TGTGCCAGCAGCCGCGGACATGGGGAGGCCAATCAGCCCCAGCATTTT,CASSRGHGEANQPQHF
few,TRBV7-6,TRBJ2-3,15,.,TGTGCCAGCAGCCCGAGGGTGGGTTCCACAGATACGCAGTATTTT,CASSPRVGSTDTQYF
.,TRBV18,TRBJ1-1,15,TRBD1,TGTGCCAGCTCACTCGGACAGGCCGGCGGCACTGAAGCTTTCTTT,CASSLGQAGGTEAFF
.,TRBV6-2/TRBV6-3,TRBJ2-1,15,TRBD1,TGTGCCAGCAGTTCCACCGGGACAGGGAGTTGGAAGCAGTTCTTC,CASSSTGTGSWKQFF
.,TRBV4-3,TRBJ1-2,16,.,TGCGCCAGCAGCCAAGGGTCCACAGGGACGCGGCGGGGCTACACCTTC,CASSQGSTGTRRGYTF
.,TRBV2,TRBJ2-2,17,.,TGTGCCAGCAAAAGGGGGGGCTTGTCTCTCGGCACCGGGGAGCTGTTTTTT,CASKRGGLSLGTGELFF
.,TRBV29-1,TRBJ2-5,11,.,TGCAGCGTTGGGCCCCCAGAGACCCAGTACTTC,CSVGPPETQYF
.,TRBV18,TRBJ1-1,15,.,TGTGCCAGCTCACTGGCCGGACAGCGAAACACTGAAGCTTTCTTT,CASSLAGQRNTEAFF
.,TRBV3-1/TRBV3-2,TRBJ1-4,16,.,TGTGCCAGCAGCCAAGATAGAGGTGTCACTAATGAAAAACTGTTTTTT,CASSQDRGVTNEKLFF
few,TRBV2,TRBJ2-1,13,TRBD1,TGTGCCAGCAGGGGGGGGGACAGGGTCCAGCAGTTCTTC,CASRGGDRVQQFF
few,TRBV6-6,TRBJ1-1,13,.,TGTGCCAGCAGTGGGCAGTCGAACACTGAAGCTTTCTTT,CASSGQSNTEAFF
once,TRBV12-3/TRBV12-4,TRBJ2-2,13,TRBD1,TGTGCCAGCAGTGACAGGGTAACCGGGGAGCTGTTTTTT,CASSDRVTGELFF
.,TRBV11-2,TRBJ2-7,15,.,TGTGCCAGCAGCTTAGATCGGTACCCTACCTACGAGCAGTACTTC,CASSLDRYPTYEQYF
.,TRBV10-2,TRBJ1-2,14,.,TGCGCCAGCAGTGAGACCGCCGGGGGCTATGGCTACACCTTC,CASSETAGGYGYTF
.,TRBV2,TRBJ1-4,17,.,TGTGCCAGCAGTATGACGCCTTCTGGGCAGGGATACGAAAAACTGTTTTTT,CASSMTPSGQGYEKLFF
.,TRBV9,TRBJ1-1,17,.,TGTGCCAGCAGCGCTAACCCAGGGGCGCCCATGAACACTGAAGCTTTCTTT,CASSANPGAPMNTEAFF
.,TRBV15,TRBJ1-3,18,TRBD1,TGTGCCACCAGCAGAGAGGGGACAGCCTCAACTTCTGGAAACACCATATATTTT,CATSREGTASTSGNTIYF
.,TRBV6-2/TRBV6-3,TRBJ1-2,15,.,TGTGCCAGCAGTTACCGGGACACCAGTATGGTAGGCTACACCTTC,CASSYRDTSMVGYTF
few,TRBV5-4,TRBJ1-4,13,.,TGTGCCAGCAGCTTGGCCGGGGGTTCGGGACTGTTTTTT,CASSLAGGSGLFF
once,TRBV5-4,TRBJ2-2,15,TRBD2,TGTGCCAGCAGCGGGACTAGCGGGGGGTTCGGGGAGCTGTTTTTT,CASSGTSGGFGELFF
.,TRBV30,TRBJ2-1,13,TRBD2,TGTGCCTGGGGGACTAGCGGGGGGAATGAGCAGTTCTTC,CAWGTSGGNEQFF
.,TRBV9,TRBJ2-1,15,.,TGTGCCAGCAGCGGAGGGTGGGGCTCCTACAATGAGCAGTTCTTC,CASSGGWGSYNEQFF
.,TRBV4-1,TRBJ1-5,15,.,TGCGCCAGCAGCCAAGTTGGGGCAGGGAATCAGCCCCAGCATTTT,CASSQVGAGNQPQHF
.,TRBV9,TRBJ2-1,18,TRBD2,TGTGCCAGCAGCGCAAGAGGAGTGTTAGGGACTAGGTCCAATGAGCAGTTCTTC,CASSARGVLGTRSNEQFF
few,TRBV18,TRBJ1-3,16,.,TGTGCCAGCTCATCGATTCAAAGCCAAACTGGAAACACCATATATTTT,CASSSIQSQTGNTIYF
.,TRBV10-3,TRBJ2-1,13,.,TGTGCCATCAGTGGGTCAGCGGCAGACGAGCAGTTCTTC,CAISGSAADEQFF
.,TRBV6-5,TRBJ2-2,16,.,TGTGCCAGCAGTTGGTTCGGGGGGCCGAGGACCGGGGAGCTGTTTTTT,CASSWFGGPRTGELFF
.,TRBV10-3,TRBJ2-1,13,TRBD1,TGTGCCACGTTTGAGGGGGCCATCAATGAGCAGTTCTTC,CATFEGAINEQFF
.,TRBV2,TRBJ1-4,17,.,TGTGCCAGCAGTGATGAGCCATCGGGACACGTGAATGAAAAACTGTTTTTT,CASSDEPSGHVNEKLFF
.,TRBV21-1,TRBJ2-5,15,.,TGTGCCAGCAGCAAAGGACGGAGAATTGAAAAGACCCAGTACTTC,CASSKGRRIEKTQYF
.,TRBV25-1,TRBJ1-2,14,TRBD1,TGTGCCAGCAGTGTAGGACAGGGGGGTTTCGGCTACACCTTC,CASSVGQGGFGYTF
.,TRBV19,TRBJ2-7,13,.,TGTGCCAGTAGTAATCAGGGTGCCTACGAGCAGTACTTC,CASSNQGAYEQYF
few,TRBV6-5,TRBJ1-5,14,.,TGTGCCAGCAGCCCCGAGTTTGGCAATCAGCCCCAGCATTTT,CASSPEFGNQPQHF
.,TRBV24-1,TRBJ2-1,13,.,TGTGCCACCAGTGATTTCCGCCAGAATGAGCAGTTCTTC,CATSDFRQNEQFF
.,TRBV19,TRBJ1-5,17,TRBD1,TGTGCCAGTAGTCCTTGGGACAGACAAAGCGGCAATCAGCCCCAGCATTTT,CASSPWDRQSGNQPQHF
.,TRBV19,TRBJ2-2,17,TRBD2,TGTGCCAGTAGTGTTAGGACTAGCGGGGTGAACACCGGGGAGCTGTTTTTT,CASSVRTSGVNTGELFF
.,TRBV27,TRBJ1-5,17,TRBD1,TGTGCCAGCAGTTTTGAAGGACAGGGAATAGGCAATCAGCCCCAGCATTTT,CASSFEGQGIGNQPQHF
.,TRBV6-2/TRBV6-3,TRBJ1-5,16,TRBD1,TGTGCCAGCAGTCCCCCCCGACAGGGAAGGGGTCAGCCCCAGCATTTT,CASSPPRQGRGQPQHF
.,TRBV5-1,TRBJ2-7,14,.,TGCGCCAGCAGCTTGGTAGCAGGGGGAGGCGAGCAGTACTTC,CASSLVAGGGEQYF
.,TRBV7-9,TRBJ1-4,15,TRBD1,TGTGCCAGCAGCCCGGGACAGCCCTCTAATGAAAAACTGTTTTTT,CASSPGQPSNEKLFF
once,TRBV3-1/TRBV3-2,TRBJ1-5,14,.,TGTGCCAGCAGCCAAGTAGGGGGTCGGGAGCCCCAGCATTTT,CASSQVGGREPQHF
.,TRBV5-1,TRBJ2-2,15,.,TGCGCCAGCAGCAGGGGACTTCTTGACACCGGGGAGCTGTTTTTT,CASSRGLLDTGELFF